Sequencing of this T cell receptor beta chain was carried out in a study of cytomegalovirus exposure and HLA in healthy donors. Study-level results: Productive rates of about 90% or about 30% were seen for most TCR beta V segments in an earlier analysis.

As to this clone: What it recognizes is unknown.

The CDR3 length is 15 residues. V gave up 1 base and J gave up 2 bases, with 11 bases separating them. The germline V gene has CDR1 SGHTA and CDR2 FQGNSA. PCR was performed using 60 Vbeta and 13 Jbeta primers. Per the original data handling: Some 9.9 million of roughly 81 million unique TCR beta chains were shared, per a later count. This table comes from immunoSEQ multiplex PCR, and its TCRdb copy is limited to in-frame clones, with some not included. D and trimming come from the DNA, and the V and J calls and clone size come from that table. The repertoire holds over 130,000 clones, with roughly three fifths as singletons.

Sequencing was carried out using PBMCs. V usage is TRBV7-2 and J usage is TRBJ1-2, with TRBD1 as a possible D gene (5 bases). This TCR came from a male donor in good health and CMV-seronegative. The DNA of the CDR3 is TGTGCCAGCAGCTTAGGCGGGACTGAAAACTATGGCTACACCTTC. This gives the protein CASSLGGTENYGYTF.